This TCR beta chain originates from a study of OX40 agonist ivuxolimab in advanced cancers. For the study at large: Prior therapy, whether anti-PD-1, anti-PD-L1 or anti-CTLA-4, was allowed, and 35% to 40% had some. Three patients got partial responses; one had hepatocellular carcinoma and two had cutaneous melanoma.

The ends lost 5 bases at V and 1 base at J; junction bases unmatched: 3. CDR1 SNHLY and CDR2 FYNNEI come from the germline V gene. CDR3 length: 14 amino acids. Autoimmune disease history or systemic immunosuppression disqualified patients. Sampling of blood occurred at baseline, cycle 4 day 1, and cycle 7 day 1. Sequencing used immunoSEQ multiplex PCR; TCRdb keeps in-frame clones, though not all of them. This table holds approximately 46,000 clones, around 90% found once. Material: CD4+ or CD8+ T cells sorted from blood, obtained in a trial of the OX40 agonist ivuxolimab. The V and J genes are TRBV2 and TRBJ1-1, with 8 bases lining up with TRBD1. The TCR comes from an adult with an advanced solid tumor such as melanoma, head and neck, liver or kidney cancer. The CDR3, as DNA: TGTGCCAGCAGTAATGGACAGGGGAACACTGAAGCTTTCTTT. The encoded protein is CASSNGQGNTEAFF.